The subject of this entry is one TCR beta chain. This CDR3 is built from 17 residues. CDR1 and CDR2 (germline): LNHDA, SQIVND (reference sequence). V was clipped by 5 bases and J by 7 bases; unmatched bases: 13. This sample is drawn from a study of shared clonotypes between healthy human individuals. Profiled with immunoSEQ multiplex PCR; TCRdb holds only in-frame clones, not every one. Among 2,500,000 or so clones listed, roughly nine tenths were seen once. The V call is TRBV19, the J call TRBJ1-6; 8 bases are shared with TRBD1. The sample taken for sequencing was naive CD4+ T cells sorted from blood. As for subset: CD45RA+ positively selected. This TCR came from a man aged 18 to 30 in good health. The CDR3 protein is CASSRTGGKFLNSPLHF. CDR3 nucleotides: TGTGCCAGTAGTCGTACAGGGGGAAAGTTCTTGAATTCACCCCTCCACTTT.